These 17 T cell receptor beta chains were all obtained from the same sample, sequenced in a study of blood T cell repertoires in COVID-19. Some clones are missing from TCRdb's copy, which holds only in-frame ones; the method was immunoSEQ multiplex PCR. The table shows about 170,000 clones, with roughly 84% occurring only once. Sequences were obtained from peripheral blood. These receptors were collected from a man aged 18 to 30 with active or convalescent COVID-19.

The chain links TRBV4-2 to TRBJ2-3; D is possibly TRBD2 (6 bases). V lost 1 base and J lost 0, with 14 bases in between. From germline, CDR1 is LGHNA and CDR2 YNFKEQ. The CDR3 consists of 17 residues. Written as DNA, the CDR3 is TGTGCCAGCAGCCAAGGGATGGCCGGGGGAAGCACAGATACGCAGTATTTT. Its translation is CASSQGMAGGSTDTQYF.

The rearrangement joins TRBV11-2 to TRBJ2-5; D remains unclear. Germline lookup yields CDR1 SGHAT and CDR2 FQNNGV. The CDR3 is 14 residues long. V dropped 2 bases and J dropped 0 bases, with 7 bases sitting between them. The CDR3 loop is CASSLYGYQETQYF. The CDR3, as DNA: TGTGCCAGCAGCTTATACGGGTACCAAGAGACCCAGTACTTC.

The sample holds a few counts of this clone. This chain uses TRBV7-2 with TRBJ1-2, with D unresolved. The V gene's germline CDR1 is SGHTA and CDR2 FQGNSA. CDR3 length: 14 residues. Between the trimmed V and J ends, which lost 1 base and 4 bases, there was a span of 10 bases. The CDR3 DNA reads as TGTGCCAGCAGCTTAGGTGCAGGTTCCTATGGCTACACCTTC. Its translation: CASSLGAGSYGYTF.

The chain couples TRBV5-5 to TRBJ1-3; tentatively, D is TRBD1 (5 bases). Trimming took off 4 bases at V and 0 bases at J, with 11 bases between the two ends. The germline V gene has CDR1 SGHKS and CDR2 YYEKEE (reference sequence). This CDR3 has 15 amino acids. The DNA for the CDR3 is TGTGCCAGCAGCCTCGGACACTACTCTGGAAACACCATATATTTT. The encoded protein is CASSLGHYSGNTIYF.

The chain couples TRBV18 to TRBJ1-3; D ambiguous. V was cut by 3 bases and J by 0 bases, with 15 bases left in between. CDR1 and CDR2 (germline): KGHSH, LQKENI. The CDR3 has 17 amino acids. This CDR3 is CASSPNLQTHSGNTIYF. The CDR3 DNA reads TGTGCCAGCTCACCCAACCTACAGACGCACTCTGGAAACACCATATATTTT.

CDR3 in amino acids: CASSQTGSGNEQYF. CDR3 sequence (DNA): TGTGCCAGCAGTCAGACAGGGTCCGGGAACGAGCAGTACTTC. V usage is TRBV6-5 and J usage is TRBJ2-7, with 7 bases identical to TRBD1. Germline CDR1 MNHEY, CDR2 SVGAGI. The V and J ends lost 5 bases and 5 bases, in that order; junction bases with no gene match: 9. The CDR3 sequence is 14 residues long.

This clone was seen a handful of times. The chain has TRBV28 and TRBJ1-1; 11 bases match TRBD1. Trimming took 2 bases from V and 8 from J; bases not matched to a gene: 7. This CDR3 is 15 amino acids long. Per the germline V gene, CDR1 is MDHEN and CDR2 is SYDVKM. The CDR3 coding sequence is TGTGCCAGCAGTTTAGATCTATGGACAGGGGGCGAAGCTTTCTTT. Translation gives CASSLDLWTGGEAFF.

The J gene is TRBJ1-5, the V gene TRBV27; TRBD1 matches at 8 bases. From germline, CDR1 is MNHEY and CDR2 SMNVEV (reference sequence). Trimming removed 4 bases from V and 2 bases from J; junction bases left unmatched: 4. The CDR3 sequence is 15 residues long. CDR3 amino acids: CASSSRGQGNQPQHF. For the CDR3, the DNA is TGTGCCAGCAGTTCAAGGGGACAGGGCAATCAGCCCCAGCATTTT.

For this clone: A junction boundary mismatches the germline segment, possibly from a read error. The CDR3 DNA follows: TGCAGTGCGACCTACCTCCTCGGGTATACCTTC. It translates to CSATYLLGYTF. This rearrangement joins TRBV20-1 to TRBJ2-7; D gene unclear. There are 11 residues in the CDR3. Germline loops: CDR1 DFQATT, CDR2 SNEGSKA (reference sequence).

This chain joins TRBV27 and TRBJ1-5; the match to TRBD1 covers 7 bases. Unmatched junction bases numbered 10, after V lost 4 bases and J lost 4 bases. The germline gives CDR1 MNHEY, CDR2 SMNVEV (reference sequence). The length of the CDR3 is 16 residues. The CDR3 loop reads CASSSYYRGRNQPQHF. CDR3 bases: TGTGCCAGCAGTTCATACTACAGGGGCCGGAATCAGCCCCAGCATTTT.

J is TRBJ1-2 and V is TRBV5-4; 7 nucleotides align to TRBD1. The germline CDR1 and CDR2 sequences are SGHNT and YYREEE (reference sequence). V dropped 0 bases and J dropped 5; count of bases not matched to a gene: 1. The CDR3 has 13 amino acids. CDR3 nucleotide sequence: TGTGCCAGCAGCTTGGGGGACAGATATGGCTACACCTTC. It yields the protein CASSLGDRYGYTF.

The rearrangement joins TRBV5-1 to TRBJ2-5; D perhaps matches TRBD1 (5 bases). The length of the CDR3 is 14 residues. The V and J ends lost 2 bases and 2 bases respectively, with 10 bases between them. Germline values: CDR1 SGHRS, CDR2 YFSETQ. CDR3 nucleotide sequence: TGCGCCAGCAGCTTAGGCAGGGCACAAGAGACCCAGTACTTC. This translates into CASSLGRAQETQYF.

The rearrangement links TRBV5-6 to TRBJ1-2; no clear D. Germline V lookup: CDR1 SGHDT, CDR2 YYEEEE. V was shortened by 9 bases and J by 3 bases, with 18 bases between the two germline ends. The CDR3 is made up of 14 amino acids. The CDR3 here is CATARRGGDYGYTF. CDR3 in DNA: TGTGCCACTGCCCGACGGGGAGGAGACTATGGCTACACCTTC.

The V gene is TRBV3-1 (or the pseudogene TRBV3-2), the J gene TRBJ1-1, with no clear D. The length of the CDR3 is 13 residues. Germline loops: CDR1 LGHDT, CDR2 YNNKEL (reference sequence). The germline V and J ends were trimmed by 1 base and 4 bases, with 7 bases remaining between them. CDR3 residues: CASSQVRSTEAFF. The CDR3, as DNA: TGTGCCAGCAGCCAAGTTCGGAGCACTGAAGCTTTCTTT.

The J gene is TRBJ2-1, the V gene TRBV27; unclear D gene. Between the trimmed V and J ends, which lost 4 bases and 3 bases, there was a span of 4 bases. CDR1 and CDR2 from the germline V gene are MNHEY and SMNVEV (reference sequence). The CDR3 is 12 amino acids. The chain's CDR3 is CASSSNYNEQFF. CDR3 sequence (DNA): TGTGCCAGCAGTTCCAACTACAATGAGCAGTTCTTC.

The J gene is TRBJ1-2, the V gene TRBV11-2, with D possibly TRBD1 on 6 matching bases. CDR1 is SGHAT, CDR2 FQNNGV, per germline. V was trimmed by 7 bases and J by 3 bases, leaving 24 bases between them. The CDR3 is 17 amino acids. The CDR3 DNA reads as TGTGCCAGCACCCAACGCCCCGGGACAAAGAGCGACTATGGCTACACCTTC. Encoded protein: CASTQRPGTKSDYGYTF.

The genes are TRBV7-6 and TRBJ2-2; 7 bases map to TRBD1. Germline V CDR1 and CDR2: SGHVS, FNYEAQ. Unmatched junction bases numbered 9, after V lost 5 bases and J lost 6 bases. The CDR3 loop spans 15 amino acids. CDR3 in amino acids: CASSLGQPYSGELFF. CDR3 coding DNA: TGTGCCAGCAGCCTGGGACAGCCATATTCCGGGGAGCTGTTTTTT.